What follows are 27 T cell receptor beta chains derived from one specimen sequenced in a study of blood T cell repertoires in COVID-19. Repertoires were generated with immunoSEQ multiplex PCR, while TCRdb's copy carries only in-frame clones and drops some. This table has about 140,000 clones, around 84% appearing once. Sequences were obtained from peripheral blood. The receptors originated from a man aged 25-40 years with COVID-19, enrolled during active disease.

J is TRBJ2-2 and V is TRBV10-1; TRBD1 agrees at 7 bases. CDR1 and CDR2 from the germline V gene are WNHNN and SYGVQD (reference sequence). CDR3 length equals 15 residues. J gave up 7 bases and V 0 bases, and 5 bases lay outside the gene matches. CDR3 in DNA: TGCGCCAGCAGTGAGTCTTTCACAGGGGTCGGGGAGCTGTTTTTT. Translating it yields CASSESFTGVGELFF.

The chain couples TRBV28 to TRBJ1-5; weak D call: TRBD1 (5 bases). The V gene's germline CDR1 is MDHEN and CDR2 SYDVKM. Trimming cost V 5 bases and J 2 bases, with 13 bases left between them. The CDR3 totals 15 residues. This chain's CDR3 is CASSPRWGGNQPQHF. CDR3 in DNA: TGTGCCAGCAGTCCCCGGTGGGGGGGCAATCAGCCCCAGCATTTT.

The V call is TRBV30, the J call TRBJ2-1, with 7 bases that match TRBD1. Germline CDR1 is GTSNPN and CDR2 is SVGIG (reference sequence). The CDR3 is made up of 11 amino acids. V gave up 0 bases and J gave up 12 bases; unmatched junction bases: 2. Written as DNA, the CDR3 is TGTGCCTGGAGTGTAGGGGGCGGGCAGTTCTTC. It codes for CAWSVGGGQFF.

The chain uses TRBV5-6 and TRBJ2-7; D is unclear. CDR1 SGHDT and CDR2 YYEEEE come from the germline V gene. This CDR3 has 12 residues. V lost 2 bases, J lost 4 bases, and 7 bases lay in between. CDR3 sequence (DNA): TGTGCCAGCAGCTTATCGCGGTACGAGCAGTACTTC. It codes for CASSLSRYEQYF.

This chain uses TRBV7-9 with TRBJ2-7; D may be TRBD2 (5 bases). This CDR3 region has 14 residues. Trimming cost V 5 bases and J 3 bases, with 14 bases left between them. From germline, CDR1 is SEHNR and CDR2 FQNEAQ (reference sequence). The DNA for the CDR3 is TGTGCCAGCAGCCCCCGGGATAACTACTACGAGCAGTACTTC. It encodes CASSPRDNYYEQYF.

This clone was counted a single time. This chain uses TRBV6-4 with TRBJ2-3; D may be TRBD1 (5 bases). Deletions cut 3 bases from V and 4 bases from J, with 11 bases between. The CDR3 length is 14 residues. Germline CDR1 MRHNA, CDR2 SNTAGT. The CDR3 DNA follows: TGTGCCAGCAGTGAACTGGGGCAGGCAGATACGCAGTATTTT. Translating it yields CASSELGQADTQYF.

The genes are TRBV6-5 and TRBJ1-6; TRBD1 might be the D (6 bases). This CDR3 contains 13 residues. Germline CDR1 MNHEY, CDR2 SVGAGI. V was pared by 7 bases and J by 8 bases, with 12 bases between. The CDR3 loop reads CASTRTEDSPLHF. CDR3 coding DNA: TGTGCCAGCACCAGGACAGAAGATTCACCCCTCCACTTT.

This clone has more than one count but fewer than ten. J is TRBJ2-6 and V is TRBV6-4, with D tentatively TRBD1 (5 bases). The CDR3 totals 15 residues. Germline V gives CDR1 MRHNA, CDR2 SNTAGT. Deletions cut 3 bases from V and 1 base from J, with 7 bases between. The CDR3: CASSEGESGANVLTF. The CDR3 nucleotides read TGTGCCAGCAGTGAAGGGGAATCTGGGGCCAACGTCCTGACTTTC.

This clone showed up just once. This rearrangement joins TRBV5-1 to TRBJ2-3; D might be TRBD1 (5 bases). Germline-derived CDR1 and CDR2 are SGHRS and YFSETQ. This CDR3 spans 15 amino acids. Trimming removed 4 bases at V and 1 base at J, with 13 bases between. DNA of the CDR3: TGCGCCAGCAGCCCCCGGGTAGGGGGCACAGATACGCAGTATTTT. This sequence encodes CASSPRVGGTDTQYF.

The CDR3 DNA follows: TGCGCCAGCAGCTTGGCCGGGACAGGGGGGTGGGATGAGCAGTTCTTC. It encodes CASSLAGTGGWDEQFF. The rearrangement joins TRBV5-1 to TRBJ2-1; 11 bases are a match to TRBD1. This CDR3 comprises 16 residues. The V segment lost 0 bases and the J segment 8 bases; nucleotides outside the gene matches: 7. Germline CDR1 reads SGHRS; CDR2 reads YFSETQ.

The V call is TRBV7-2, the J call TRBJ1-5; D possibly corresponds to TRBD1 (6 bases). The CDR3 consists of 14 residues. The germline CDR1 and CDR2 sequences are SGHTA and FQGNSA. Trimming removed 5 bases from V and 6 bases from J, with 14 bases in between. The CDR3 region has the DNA TGTGCCAGCAGCCCGAGGGGGTCAGGTCAGCCCCAGCATTTT. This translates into CASSPRGSGQPQHF.

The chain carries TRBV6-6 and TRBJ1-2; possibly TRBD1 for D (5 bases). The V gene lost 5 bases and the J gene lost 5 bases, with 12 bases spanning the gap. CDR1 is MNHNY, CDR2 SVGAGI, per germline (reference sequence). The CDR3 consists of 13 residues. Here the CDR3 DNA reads TGTGCCAGCAGTGCAACAGGTTTTTATGGCTACACCTTC. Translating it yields CASSATGFYGYTF.

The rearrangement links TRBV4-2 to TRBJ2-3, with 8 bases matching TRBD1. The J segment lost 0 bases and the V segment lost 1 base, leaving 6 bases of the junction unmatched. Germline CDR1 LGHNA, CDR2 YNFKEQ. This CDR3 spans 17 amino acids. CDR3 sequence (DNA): TGTGCCAGCAGCCAAGGCCCCGACAGGGGTAGCACAGATACGCAGTATTTT. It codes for CASSQGPDRGSTDTQYF.

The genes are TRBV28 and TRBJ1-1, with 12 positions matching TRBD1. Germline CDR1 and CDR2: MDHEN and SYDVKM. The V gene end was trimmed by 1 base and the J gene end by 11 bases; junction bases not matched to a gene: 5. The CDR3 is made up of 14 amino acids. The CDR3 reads CASSLSWDRGRAFF. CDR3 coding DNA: TGTGCCAGCAGTTTATCCTGGGACAGGGGGCGCGCTTTCTTT.

The CDR3 loop is CASSTTYEQYF. CDR3 coding DNA: TGTGCCAGCAGTACCACATACGAGCAGTACTTC. This sequence joins TRBV27 and TRBJ2-7; D is unclear. Deletions cut 5 bases from V and 4 bases from J, with 6 bases between. This CDR3 comprises 11 residues. Germline V gene data show CDR1 as MNHEY and CDR2 as SMNVEV (reference sequence).

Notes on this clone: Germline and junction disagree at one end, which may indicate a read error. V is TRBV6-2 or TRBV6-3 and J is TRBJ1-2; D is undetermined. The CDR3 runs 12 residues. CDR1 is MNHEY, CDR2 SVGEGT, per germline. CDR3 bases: TGTGCCAGCAGTTACGTCATGGGTCTAGAATCCTTC. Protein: CASSYVMGLESF.

The DNA of the CDR3 is TGTGCCAGCAGCTTCCTTCAAGGGGGCAATCAGCCCCAGCATTTT. Translated: CASSFLQGGNQPQHF. The chain is built from TRBV5-6 and TRBJ1-5; TRBD1 is a possible D gene (5 bases). In germline, CDR1 is SGHDT, CDR2 YYEEEE. V lost 2 bases and J 2 bases, leaving 11 bases between the germline ends. The CDR3 sequence is 15 residues long.

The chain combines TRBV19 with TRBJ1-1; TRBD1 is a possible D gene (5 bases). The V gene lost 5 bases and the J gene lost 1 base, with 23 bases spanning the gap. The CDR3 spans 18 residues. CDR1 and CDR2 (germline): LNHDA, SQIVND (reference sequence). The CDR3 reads CASSPGIKYLAWNTEAFF. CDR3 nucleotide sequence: TGTGCCAGTAGTCCAGGGATCAAGTACCTCGCCTGGAACACTGAAGCTTTCTTT.

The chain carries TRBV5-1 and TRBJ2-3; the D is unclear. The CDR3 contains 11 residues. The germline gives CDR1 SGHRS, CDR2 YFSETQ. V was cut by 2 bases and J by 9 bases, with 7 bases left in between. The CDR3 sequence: CASSFNRTQYF. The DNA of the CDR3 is TGCGCCAGCAGCTTCAACCGGACGCAGTATTTT.

CDR3 sequence reads: CATSSRGLSTDTQYF. CDR3 DNA: TGTGCCACCAGTAGCAGGGGTTTAAGCACAGATACGCAGTATTTT. This chain links TRBV24-1 with TRBJ2-3; maybe TRBD1 (6 bases). V was cut by 6 bases and J by 0 bases, with 12 bases left in between. This CDR3 has 15 amino acids. The germline V gene encodes CDR1 KGHDR and CDR2 SFDVKD.

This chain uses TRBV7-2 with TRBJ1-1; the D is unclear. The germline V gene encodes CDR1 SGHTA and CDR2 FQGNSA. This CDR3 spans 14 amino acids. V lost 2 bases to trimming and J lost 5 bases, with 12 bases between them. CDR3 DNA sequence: TGTGCCAGCAGCTTATCGATCGGTGGTACTGAAGCTTTCTTT. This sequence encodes CASSLSIGGTEAFF.

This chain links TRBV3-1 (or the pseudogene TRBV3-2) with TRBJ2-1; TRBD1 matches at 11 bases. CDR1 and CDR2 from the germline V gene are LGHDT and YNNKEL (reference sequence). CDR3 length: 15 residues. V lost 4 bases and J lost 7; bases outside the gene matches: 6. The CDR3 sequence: CASSLRRDRGNEQFF. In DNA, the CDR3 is TGTGCCAGCAGCCTCCGCCGGGACAGGGGGAATGAGCAGTTCTTC.

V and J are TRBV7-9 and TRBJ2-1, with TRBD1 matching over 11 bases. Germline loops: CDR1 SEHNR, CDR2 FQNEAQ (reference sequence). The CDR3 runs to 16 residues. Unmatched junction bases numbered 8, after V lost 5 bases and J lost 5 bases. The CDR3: CASSPSDRGPDNEQFF. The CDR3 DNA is TGTGCCAGCAGCCCATCGGACAGGGGGCCCGACAATGAGCAGTTCTTC. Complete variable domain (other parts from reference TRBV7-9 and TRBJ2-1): DTGVSQNPRHKITKRGQNVTFRCDPISEHNRLYWYRQTLGQGPEFLTYFQNEAQLEKSRLLSDRFSAERPKGSFSTLEIQRTEQGDSAMYLCASSPSDRGPDNEQFFGPGTRLTVL.

CDR3 nucleotides: TGTGCCAGCAGCTCCGGGACAGGGGGTGAAAAACTGTTTTTT. This translates into CASSSGTGGEKLFF. The chain links TRBV6-5 to TRBJ1-4; TRBD1 matches at 11 bases. Germline V gene data show CDR1 as MNHEY and CDR2 as SVGAGI. V lost 6 bases, J lost 7 bases, and 4 bases stayed unmatched. The CDR3 is 14 amino acids.

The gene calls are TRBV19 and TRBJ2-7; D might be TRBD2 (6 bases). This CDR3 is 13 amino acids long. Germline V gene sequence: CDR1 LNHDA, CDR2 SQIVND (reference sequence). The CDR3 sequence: CDPISGLTYEQYF. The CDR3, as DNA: TGTGACCCGATTAGCGGATTGACTTACGAGCAGTACTTC.

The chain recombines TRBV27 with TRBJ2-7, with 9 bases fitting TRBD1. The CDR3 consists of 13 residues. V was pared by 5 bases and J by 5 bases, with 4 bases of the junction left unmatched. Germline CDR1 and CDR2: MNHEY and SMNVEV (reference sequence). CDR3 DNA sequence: TGTGCCAGCAGTGTACAGGGGGCAAACGAGCAGTACTTC. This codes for CASSVQGANEQYF.

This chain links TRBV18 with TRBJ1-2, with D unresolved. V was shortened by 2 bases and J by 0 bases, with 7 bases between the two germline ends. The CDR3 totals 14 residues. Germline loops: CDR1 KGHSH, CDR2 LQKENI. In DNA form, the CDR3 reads TGTGCCAGCTCACCATCGACATCTAACTATGGCTACACCTTC. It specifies CASSPSTSNYGYTF. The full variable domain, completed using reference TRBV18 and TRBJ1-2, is NAGVMQNPRHLVRRRGQEARLRCSPMKGHSHVYWYRQLPEEGLKFMVYLQKENIIDESGMPKERFSAEFPKEGPSILRIQQVVRGDSAAYFCASSPSTSNYGYTFGSGTRLTVV.